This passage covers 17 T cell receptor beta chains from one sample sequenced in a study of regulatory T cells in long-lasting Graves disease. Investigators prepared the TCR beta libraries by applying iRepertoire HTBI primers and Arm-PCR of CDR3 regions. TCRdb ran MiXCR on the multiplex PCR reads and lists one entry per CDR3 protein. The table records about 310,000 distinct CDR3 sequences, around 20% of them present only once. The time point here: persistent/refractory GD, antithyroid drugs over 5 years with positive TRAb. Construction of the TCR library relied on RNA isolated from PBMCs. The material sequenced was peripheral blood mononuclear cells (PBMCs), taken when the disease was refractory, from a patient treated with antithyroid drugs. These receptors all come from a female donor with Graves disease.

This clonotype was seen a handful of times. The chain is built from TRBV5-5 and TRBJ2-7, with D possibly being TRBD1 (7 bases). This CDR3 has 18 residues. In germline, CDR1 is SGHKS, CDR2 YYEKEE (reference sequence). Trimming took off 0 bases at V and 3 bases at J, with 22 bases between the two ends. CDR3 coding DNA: TGTGCCAGCAGCTTGGATTCGGGGGTCAGGGGGGTGCACTACGAGCAGTACTTC. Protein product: CASSLDSGVRGVHYEQYF. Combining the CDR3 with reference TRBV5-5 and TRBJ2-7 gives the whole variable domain DAGVTQSPTHLIKTRGQQVTLRCSPISGHKSVSWYQQVLGQGPQFIFQYYEKEERGRGNFPDRFSARQFPNYSSELNVNALLLGDSALYLCASSLDSGVRGVHYEQYFGPGTRLTVT.

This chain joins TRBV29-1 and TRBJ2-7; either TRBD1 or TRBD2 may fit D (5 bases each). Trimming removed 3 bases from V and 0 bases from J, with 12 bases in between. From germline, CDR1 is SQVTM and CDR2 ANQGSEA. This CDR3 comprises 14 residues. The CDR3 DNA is TGCAGCGTTGAGCTTAAGGGGACCTCCTACGAGCAGTACTTC. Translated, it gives CSVELKGTSYEQYF.

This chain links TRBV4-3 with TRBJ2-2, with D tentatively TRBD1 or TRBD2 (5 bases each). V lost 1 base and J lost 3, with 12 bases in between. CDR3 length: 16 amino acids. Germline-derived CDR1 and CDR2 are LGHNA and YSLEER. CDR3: CASSQGPGAYTGELFF. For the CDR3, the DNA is TGCGCCAGCAGCCAAGGCCCCGGGGCTTACACCGGGGAGCTGTTTTTT.

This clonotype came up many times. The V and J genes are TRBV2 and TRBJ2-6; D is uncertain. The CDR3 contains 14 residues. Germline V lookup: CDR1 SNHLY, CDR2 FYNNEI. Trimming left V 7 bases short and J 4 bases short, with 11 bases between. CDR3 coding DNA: TGTGCCAGCAATCCGCACACCGGGGCCAACGTCCTGACTTTC. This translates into CASNPHTGANVLTF.

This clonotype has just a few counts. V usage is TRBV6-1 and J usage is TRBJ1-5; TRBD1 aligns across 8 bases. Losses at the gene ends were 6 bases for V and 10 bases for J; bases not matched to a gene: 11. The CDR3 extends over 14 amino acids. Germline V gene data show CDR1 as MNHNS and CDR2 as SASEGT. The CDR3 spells CASSVSGQVPPQHF. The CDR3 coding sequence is TGTGCCAGCAGCGTATCGGGACAGGTGCCACCCCAGCATTTT.

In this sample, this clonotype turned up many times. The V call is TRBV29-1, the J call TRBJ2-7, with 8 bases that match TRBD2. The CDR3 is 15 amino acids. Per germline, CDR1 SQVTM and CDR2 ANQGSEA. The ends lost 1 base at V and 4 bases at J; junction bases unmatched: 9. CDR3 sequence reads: CSVEAARGGPYEQYF. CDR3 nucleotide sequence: TGCAGCGTTGAAGCAGCCCGGGGGGGCCCATACGAGCAGTACTTC.

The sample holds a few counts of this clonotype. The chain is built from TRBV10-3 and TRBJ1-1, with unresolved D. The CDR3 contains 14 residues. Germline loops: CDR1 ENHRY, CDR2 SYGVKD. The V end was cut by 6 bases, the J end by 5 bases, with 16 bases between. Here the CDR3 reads CAIREGGRGTEAFF. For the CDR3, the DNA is TGTGCCATCAGGGAAGGCGGGAGAGGAACTGAAGCTTTCTTT.

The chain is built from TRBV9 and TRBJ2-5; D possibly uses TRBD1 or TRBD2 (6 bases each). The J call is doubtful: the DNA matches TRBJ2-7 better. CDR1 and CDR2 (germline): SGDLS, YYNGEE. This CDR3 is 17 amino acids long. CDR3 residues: CASSPKKGGAGGYEQYF. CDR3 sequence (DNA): TGTGCCAGCAGCCCCAAAAAGGGGGGAGCGGGCGGGTACGAGCAGTACTTC.

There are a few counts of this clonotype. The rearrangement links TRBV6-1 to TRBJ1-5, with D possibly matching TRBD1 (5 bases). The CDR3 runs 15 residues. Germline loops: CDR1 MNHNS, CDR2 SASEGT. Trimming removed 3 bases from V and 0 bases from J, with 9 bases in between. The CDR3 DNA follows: TGTGCCAGCAGTGAGGGGGGGTTTAGCAATCAGCCCCAGCATTTT. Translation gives CASSEGGFSNQPQHF.

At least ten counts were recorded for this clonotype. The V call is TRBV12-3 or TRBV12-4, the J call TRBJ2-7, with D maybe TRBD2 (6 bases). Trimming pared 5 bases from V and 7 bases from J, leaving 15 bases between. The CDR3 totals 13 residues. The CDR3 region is CASSLTGGGEQYF. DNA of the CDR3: TGTGCCAGCAGTCTCACTGGTGGAGGGGAGCAGTACTTC.

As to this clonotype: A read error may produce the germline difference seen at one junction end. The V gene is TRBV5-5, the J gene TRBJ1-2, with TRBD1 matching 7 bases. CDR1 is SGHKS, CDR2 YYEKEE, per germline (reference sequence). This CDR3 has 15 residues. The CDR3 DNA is TGCGCCAGCAGGGGGGATCAATCTGATAACTATGGCTACACCTTC. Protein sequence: CASRGDQSDNYGYTF.

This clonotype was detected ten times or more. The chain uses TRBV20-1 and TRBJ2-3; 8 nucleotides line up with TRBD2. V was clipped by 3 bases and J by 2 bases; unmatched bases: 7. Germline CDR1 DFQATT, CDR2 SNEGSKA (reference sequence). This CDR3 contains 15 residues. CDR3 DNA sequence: TGCAGTGCTAGGGGTACTAGCGGCAACACAGATACGCAGTATTTT. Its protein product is CSARGTSGNTDTQYF.

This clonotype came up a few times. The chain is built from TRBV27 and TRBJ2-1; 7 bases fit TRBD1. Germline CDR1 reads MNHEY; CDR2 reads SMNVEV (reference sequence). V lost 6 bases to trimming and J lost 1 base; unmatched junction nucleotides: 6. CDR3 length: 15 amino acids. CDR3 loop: CASRLRGQSYNEQFF. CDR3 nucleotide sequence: TGTGCCAGCAGATTAAGGGGGCAATCCTACAATGAGCAGTTCTTC.

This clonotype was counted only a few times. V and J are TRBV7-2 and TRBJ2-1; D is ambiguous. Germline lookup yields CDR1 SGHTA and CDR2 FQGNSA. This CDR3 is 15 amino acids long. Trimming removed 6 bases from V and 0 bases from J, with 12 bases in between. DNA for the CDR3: TGTGCCAGCAGGCCCCCGCGCAGCTCCTACAATGAGCAGTTCTTC. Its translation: CASRPPRSSYNEQFF.

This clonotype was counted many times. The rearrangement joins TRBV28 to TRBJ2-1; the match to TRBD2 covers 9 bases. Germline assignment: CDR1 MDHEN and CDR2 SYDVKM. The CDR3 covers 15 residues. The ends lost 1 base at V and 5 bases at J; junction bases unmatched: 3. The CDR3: CASSLFLAGNNEQFF. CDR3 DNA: TGTGCCAGCAGTTTATTTCTAGCGGGAAACAATGAGCAGTTCTTC.

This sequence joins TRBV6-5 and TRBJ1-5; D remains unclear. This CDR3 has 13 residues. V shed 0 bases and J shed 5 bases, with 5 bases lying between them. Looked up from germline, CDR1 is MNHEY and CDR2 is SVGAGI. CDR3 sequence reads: CASSYSEDQPQHF. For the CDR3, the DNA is TGTGCCAGCAGTTACTCAGAGGATCAGCCCCAGCATTTT.

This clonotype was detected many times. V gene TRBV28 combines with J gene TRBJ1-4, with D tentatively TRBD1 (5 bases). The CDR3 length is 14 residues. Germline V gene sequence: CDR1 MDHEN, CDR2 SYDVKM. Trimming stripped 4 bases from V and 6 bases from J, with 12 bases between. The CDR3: CASSSGTEDEKLFF. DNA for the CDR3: TGTGCCAGCAGTTCCGGGACTGAGGATGAAAAACTGTTTTTT.